This record covers a single TCR beta chain. Its antigen is not yet known. Base qualities are not recorded, but no much larger clone differs from it by a single base. This sample is part of a study of blood T cells in healthy people across ages (dated by TCRdb to about 2015). Study-level background: Template switching captured roughly one uniquely barcoded TCR beta cDNA molecule per two T cells in model experiments. Age-related changes in TCR beta repertoire diversity were measured in the study by deep sequencing normalized with unique cDNA molecular identifiers. The donors were divided into four age groups: young (average about 16 years), middle-aged (roughly 42), aged (about 61) and long-lived (roughly 88). To avoid experimental bias, donors of different ages were distributed randomly across sequencing lanes. The study analyzed two additional independent replicas of 1 million unique cDNA reads from the same blood draw for two donors, one aged 18 to 29 and one aged 80 or older. The full study reports these points: Conclusive comparison of naive and antigen-experienced compartments was prevented by the profiling of bulk unsorted PBMCs. The long-lived group showed more naive CD4+ T cells, fewer expanded clones and increased TCR diversity than the aged group, suggesting age selection. Observed TCR beta diversity per million T cells fell roughly linearly with age, and a significant reduction was already apparent by age roughly 40. Estimates of total diversity based on one million sequenced T cells were regarded as lower bounds and as underestimates. A strong correlation was found between observed TCR beta diversity and the percentage of naive T cells measured by flow cytometry. The CMV infection status of donors was not known, potentially confounding age-related changes in expanded clonotypes.

As encoded in the germline V gene (reference sequence), CDR1 is SGHKS while CDR2 is YYEKEE. V loses 2 bases of germline sequence and J loses 2 bases, and the interval between the two ends is 10 bases. Spanning cysteine to phenylalanine, the CDR3 consists of 14 amino acids. Only the CDR3 part of the read is kept: 42 bases, read in frame from the first base. Libraries were made using 5' RACE. Sequencing was carried out with an Illumina HiSeq 2500. The second PCR ran for roughly 7 to 12 cycles and used a J-beta primer mix along with a sample-barcoded 5' primer. Each TCR beta cDNA molecule received a unique molecular identifier from a template-switch 5' adaptor carrying 12 random nucleotides. Each sample yielded at least 3 million CDR3-containing paired-end reads. First-strand cDNA was synthesized from all RNA with the Mint cDNA synthesis kit, primed by a TRBC-specific oligonucleotide. Following uracil-DNA glycosylase treatment, all cDNA underwent a first 18-cycle PCR with the universal primers M1SS and BC2_uni_R. The study's own analysis went as follows. For normalization, 1 million high-quality reads were randomly selected from each sample, with every read carrying a distinct molecular identifier. Reads with shared molecular identifiers were discarded instead of being binned into consensus sequences. MiTCR, with a Q25 quality threshold and the strictest error-elimination algorithm, was used for CDR3 identification, clonotype clustering and error correction. A nonparametric unseen species model with Euler transformation was used to estimate a lower bound on total TCR beta diversity. TCRdb cleaned the public reads at Q25 with fastp, built clones with MiXCR and kept in-frame beta chains. Here each entry gathers all rows of one CDR3 protein and keeps the most common genes and DNA. These V and J calls rely on TCRdb rather than the paper's analysis. Across this sample there are approximately 690,000 distinct CDR3 sequences, with less than 45% seen only once. Of the sample, 30% falls within the top ten clones.

The donors were roughly 39 Caucasian individuals from Russia, aged about 6 to 100 years, who were systemically healthy. Around 10 milliliters of peripheral blood were drawn from each donor into EDTA-treated Vacutainer tubes. PBMCs were isolated by Ficoll-Paque density-gradient centrifugation, with at least 7 million obtained per sample. Total RNA was extracted from PBMCs with Trizol reagent, with at least 5.5 micrograms obtained per sample. For every donor, an aliquot of PBMCs went through flow cytometry to measure the percentages of naive CD45RAhigh/CD27high T cells. Sequencing used blood. The receptor was isolated from an elderly man in good health. The chain uses TRBV5-5 and TRBJ1-2; TRBD1 is a weak D gene call, 5 bases matching. At the DNA level, the sequence is TGTGCCAGCAGCTTAAGGGGCAGAAACTATGGCTACACCTTC. Its protein is CASSLRGRNYGYTF.